This note documents a single T cell receptor (beta chain) sequence. Antigen unknown. The data belong to a study of memory CD4+ T cells and cytomegalovirus serostatus. Whole-study results and caveats: A US-trained random forest predicted CMV serostatus with median AUC around 0.9.

Single viable CD3+CD4+CD8-CD45RO+ cells were sorted as the memory CD4+ T cells. Serum IgG to CMV pp150, pp28, p38 and p52 defined serostatus. Positive selection with CD4 microbeads enriched total CD4+ T cells. In the study's own analysis: After removing out-of-frame reads, around 2,100,000 distinct TCRbeta sequences remained. Only in-frame clones appear in the TCRdb table, and some are missing; sequencing was by immunoSEQ multiplex PCR. V, J and clone size reflect that table, while D and trimming were determined from the DNA. The table lists 80,000 or so clones, roughly 80% of them singletons. V lost 10 bases, J lost 0 bases, and 6 bases stayed unmatched. Germline-derived CDR1 and CDR2 are LNHDA and SQIVND (reference sequence). The CDR3 has 15 amino acids.

The source material was memory CD4+ T cells from blood. This sequence originates from an adult in good health and CMV-seropositive. The chain links TRBV19 to TRBJ2-3; TRBD2 agrees at 11 bases. CDR3 coding DNA: TGTGCCACCGCTAGCGGGGGGCAGAGCACAGATACGCAGTATTTT. This sequence encodes CATASGGQSTDTQYF.